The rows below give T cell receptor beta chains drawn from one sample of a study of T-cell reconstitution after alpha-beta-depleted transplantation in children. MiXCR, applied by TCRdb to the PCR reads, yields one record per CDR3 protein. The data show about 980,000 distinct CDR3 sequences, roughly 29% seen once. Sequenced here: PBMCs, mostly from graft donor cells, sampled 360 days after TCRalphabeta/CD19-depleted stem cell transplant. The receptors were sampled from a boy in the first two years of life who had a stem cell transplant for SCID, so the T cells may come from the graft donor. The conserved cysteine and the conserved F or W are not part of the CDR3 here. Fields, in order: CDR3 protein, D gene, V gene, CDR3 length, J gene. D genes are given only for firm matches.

cdr3_aa: SVAGVEQF; d_call: NA; v_call: TRBV29-1; cdr3_length: 8; j_call: TRBJ2-1
cdr3_aa: ASSLIYRRWGTDTQY; d_call: NA; v_call: TRBV5-1; cdr3_length: 15; j_call: TRBJ2-3
cdr3_aa: ASSLVFLGGQF; d_call: NA; v_call: TRBV11-2; cdr3_length: 11; j_call: TRBJ2-1
cdr3_aa: ASSMPSWGTGGIYGYT; d_call: TRBD1; v_call: TRBV19; cdr3_length: 16; j_call: TRBJ1-2
cdr3_aa: ASSFAANSYEQY; d_call: NA; v_call: TRBV7-8; cdr3_length: 12; j_call: TRBJ2-7
cdr3_aa: ASTRRANYGYT; d_call: NA; v_call: TRBV12-3/TRBV12-4; cdr3_length: 11; j_call: TRBJ1-2
cdr3_aa: ASSLPPTSGVTGELF; d_call: TRBD2; v_call: TRBV7-3; cdr3_length: 15; j_call: TRBJ2-2
cdr3_aa: ASSLEPATNEKLF; d_call: NA; v_call: TRBV5-1; cdr3_length: 13; j_call: TRBJ1-4
cdr3_aa: ASGKVRGTEAF; d_call: NA; v_call: TRBV12-5; cdr3_length: 11; j_call: TRBJ1-1
cdr3_aa: ASSIRGPGNTEAF; d_call: NA; v_call: TRBV19; cdr3_length: 13; j_call: TRBJ1-1
cdr3_aa: SASGPNVLPDEQY; d_call: NA; v_call: TRBV20-1; cdr3_length: 13; j_call: TRBJ2-7
cdr3_aa: ASSFSMDTEPF; d_call: NA; v_call: TRBV12-3/TRBV12-4; cdr3_length: 11; j_call: TRBJ1-1
cdr3_aa: ASSSTGTVRNTEAF; d_call: TRBD1; v_call: TRBV7-9; cdr3_length: 14; j_call: TRBJ1-1
cdr3_aa: ASSETKTGGLNEKLF; d_call: TRBD1; v_call: TRBV10-2; cdr3_length: 15; j_call: TRBJ1-4
cdr3_aa: ASSLELGNIQY; d_call: NA; v_call: TRBV5-1; cdr3_length: 11; j_call: TRBJ2-4
cdr3_aa: ASIPAGATDTQY; d_call: NA; v_call: TRBV12-3/TRBV12-4; cdr3_length: 12; j_call: TRBJ2-3
cdr3_aa: ASSQERFRTSQETQY; d_call: TRBD2; v_call: TRBV4-1; cdr3_length: 15; j_call: TRBJ2-5
cdr3_aa: SARISGTANTEAF; d_call: TRBD1; v_call: TRBV20-1; cdr3_length: 13; j_call: TRBJ1-1
cdr3_aa: ASSQVLNEQF; d_call: NA; v_call: TRBV4-2; cdr3_length: 10; j_call: TRBJ2-1
cdr3_aa: ASSSRTGGGLPRYEQY; d_call: TRBD2; v_call: TRBV11-1; cdr3_length: 16; j_call: TRBJ2-7
cdr3_aa: ASRRDRGFPGEQY; d_call: TRBD1; v_call: TRBV7-2; cdr3_length: 13; j_call: TRBJ2-7
cdr3_aa: SVEVAGLGPLEQF; d_call: TRBD2; v_call: TRBV29-1; cdr3_length: 13; j_call: TRBJ2-1
cdr3_aa: ASSQLSSTEAF; d_call: NA; v_call: TRBV2; cdr3_length: 11; j_call: TRBJ1-1
cdr3_aa: ASRLAGGLSRDTQY; d_call: TRBD1; v_call: TRBV5-1; cdr3_length: 14; j_call: TRBJ2-3
cdr3_aa: SVERNEQF; d_call: NA; v_call: TRBV29-1; cdr3_length: 8; j_call: TRBJ2-1
cdr3_aa: ASSQEPRARNSPLH; d_call: NA; v_call: TRBV4-3; cdr3_length: 14; j_call: TRBJ1-6
cdr3_aa: ASRAGGNEKLF; d_call: NA; v_call: TRBV28; cdr3_length: 11; j_call: TRBJ1-4
cdr3_aa: ASSRDSRVGGYT; d_call: NA; v_call: TRBV6-1; cdr3_length: 12; j_call: TRBJ1-2
cdr3_aa: ASSFSLNTQY; d_call: NA; v_call: TRBV5-6; cdr3_length: 10; j_call: TRBJ2-3
cdr3_aa: SVDPGQGAMNTEAF; d_call: NA; v_call: TRBV29-1; cdr3_length: 14; j_call: TRBJ1-1
cdr3_aa: SVGTTTMDTQY; d_call: TRBD2; v_call: TRBV20-1; cdr3_length: 11; j_call: TRBJ2-3
cdr3_aa: ASQGNNSPLH; d_call: NA; v_call: TRBV6-5; cdr3_length: 10; j_call: TRBJ1-6
cdr3_aa: ASSLTGGPLAGGSYTQY; d_call: TRBD2; v_call: TRBV7-3; cdr3_length: 17; j_call: TRBJ2-3
cdr3_aa: ASSKAQVTRSEAF; d_call: NA; v_call: TRBV21-1; cdr3_length: 13; j_call: TRBJ1-1
cdr3_aa: ASSLGVLNEKLF; d_call: NA; v_call: TRBV5-1; cdr3_length: 12; j_call: TRBJ1-4
cdr3_aa: SVAVLQEGTEAF; d_call: NA; v_call: TRBV29-1; cdr3_length: 12; j_call: TRBJ1-1
cdr3_aa: SARDRGGTGAYEQY; d_call: NA; v_call: TRBV20-1; cdr3_length: 14; j_call: TRBJ2-7
cdr3_aa: ASSLGQGYWQY; d_call: TRBD1; v_call: TRBV27; cdr3_length: 11; j_call: TRBJ2-7
cdr3_aa: SARVRSEAF; d_call: NA; v_call: TRBV20-1; cdr3_length: 9; j_call: TRBJ1-1
cdr3_aa: ASSEKRGNINQPQH; d_call: NA; v_call: TRBV6-1; cdr3_length: 14; j_call: TRBJ1-5
cdr3_aa: ASTTGQGNTSPLH; d_call: NA; v_call: TRBV12-3/TRBV12-4; cdr3_length: 13; j_call: TRBJ1-6
cdr3_aa: ASSLGYRVEEKLF; d_call: NA; v_call: TRBV7-2; cdr3_length: 13; j_call: TRBJ1-4
cdr3_aa: ASSPRDRGRGGQF; d_call: TRBD1; v_call: TRBV7-2; cdr3_length: 13; j_call: TRBJ2-1
cdr3_aa: SVPERGAVTYGYT; d_call: NA; v_call: TRBV29-1; cdr3_length: 13; j_call: TRBJ1-2
cdr3_aa: ASSAQGQVVSPLH; d_call: TRBD1; v_call: TRBV18; cdr3_length: 13; j_call: TRBJ1-6
cdr3_aa: ASSFGAVATNEKLF; d_call: NA; v_call: TRBV5-1; cdr3_length: 14; j_call: TRBJ1-4
cdr3_aa: ASSLGLTPYEQY; d_call: NA; v_call: TRBV12-3/TRBV12-4; cdr3_length: 12; j_call: TRBJ2-7
cdr3_aa: ASSPKIAGVITDTQY; d_call: TRBD2; v_call: TRBV11-2; cdr3_length: 15; j_call: TRBJ2-3
cdr3_aa: ASSEVTLGAKNIQY; d_call: NA; v_call: TRBV27; cdr3_length: 14; j_call: TRBJ2-4
cdr3_aa: ASSPLGRGETQY; d_call: TRBD2; v_call: TRBV18; cdr3_length: 12; j_call: TRBJ2-5
cdr3_aa: ASSRLGGGSYNEQF; d_call: TRBD2; v_call: TRBV6-1; cdr3_length: 14; j_call: TRBJ2-1
cdr3_aa: ASNQSPGSYEQY; d_call: NA; v_call: TRBV6-2/TRBV6-3; cdr3_length: 12; j_call: TRBJ2-7
cdr3_aa: AISESSGSPDTDTQY; d_call: NA; v_call: TRBV10-3; cdr3_length: 15; j_call: TRBJ2-3
cdr3_aa: ASSLRHNTGELF; d_call: NA; v_call: TRBV13; cdr3_length: 12; j_call: TRBJ2-2
cdr3_aa: ASSETWLGQPQH; d_call: NA; v_call: TRBV6-1; cdr3_length: 12; j_call: TRBJ1-5
cdr3_aa: ASSLLSLDFYNEQF; d_call: NA; v_call: TRBV7-2; cdr3_length: 14; j_call: TRBJ2-1
cdr3_aa: ASSLTGIRTDTQY; d_call: NA; v_call: TRBV5-1; cdr3_length: 13; j_call: TRBJ2-3